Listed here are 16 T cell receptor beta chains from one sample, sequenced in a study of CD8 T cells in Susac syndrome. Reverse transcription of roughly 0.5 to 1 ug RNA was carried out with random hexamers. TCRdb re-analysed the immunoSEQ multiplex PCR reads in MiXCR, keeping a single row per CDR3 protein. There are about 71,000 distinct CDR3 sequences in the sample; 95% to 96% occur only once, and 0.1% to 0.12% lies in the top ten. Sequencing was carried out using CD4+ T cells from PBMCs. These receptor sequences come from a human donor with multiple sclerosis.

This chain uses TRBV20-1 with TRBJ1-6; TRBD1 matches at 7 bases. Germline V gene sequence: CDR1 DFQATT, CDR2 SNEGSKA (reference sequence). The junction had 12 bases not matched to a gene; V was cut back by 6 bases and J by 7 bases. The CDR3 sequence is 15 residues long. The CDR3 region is CSAGPPGQINSPLHF. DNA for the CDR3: TGCAGTGCCGGACCACCGGGACAGATCAATTCACCCCTCCACTTT.

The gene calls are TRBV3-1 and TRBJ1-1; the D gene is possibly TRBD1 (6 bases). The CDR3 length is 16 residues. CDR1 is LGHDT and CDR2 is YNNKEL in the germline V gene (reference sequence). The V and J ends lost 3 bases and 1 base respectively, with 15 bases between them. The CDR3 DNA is TGTGCCAGCAGCCATTCGACGGGACAACCGAACACTGAAGCTTTCTTT. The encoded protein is CASSHSTGQPNTEAFF.

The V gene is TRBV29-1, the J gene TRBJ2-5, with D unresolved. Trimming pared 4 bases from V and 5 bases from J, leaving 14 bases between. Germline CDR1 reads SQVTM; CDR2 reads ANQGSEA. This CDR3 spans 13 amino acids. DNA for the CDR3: TGCAGCGTTGGTCAGGTGGTGGGGGAGACCCAGTACTTC. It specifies CSVGQVVGETQYF.

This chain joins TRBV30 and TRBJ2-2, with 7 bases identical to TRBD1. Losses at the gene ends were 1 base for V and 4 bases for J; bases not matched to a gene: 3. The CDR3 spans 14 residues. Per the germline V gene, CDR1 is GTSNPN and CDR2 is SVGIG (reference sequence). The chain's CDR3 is CAWSAGTVTGELFF. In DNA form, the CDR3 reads TGTGCCTGGAGTGCAGGGACAGTCACCGGGGAGCTGTTTTTT.

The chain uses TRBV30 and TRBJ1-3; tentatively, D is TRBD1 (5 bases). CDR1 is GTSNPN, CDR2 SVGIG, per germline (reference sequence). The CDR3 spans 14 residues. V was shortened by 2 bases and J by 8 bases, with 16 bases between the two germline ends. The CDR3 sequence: CAWSLGGQEDTIYF. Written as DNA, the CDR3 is TGTGCCTGGAGTCTCGGGGGTCAGGAAGACACCATATATTTT.

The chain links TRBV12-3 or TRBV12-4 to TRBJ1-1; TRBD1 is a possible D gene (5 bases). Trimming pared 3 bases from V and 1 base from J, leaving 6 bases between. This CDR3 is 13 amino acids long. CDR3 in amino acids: CASSLGGNTEAFF. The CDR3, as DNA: TGTGCCAGCAGTTTGGGGGGGAACACTGAAGCTTTCTTT.

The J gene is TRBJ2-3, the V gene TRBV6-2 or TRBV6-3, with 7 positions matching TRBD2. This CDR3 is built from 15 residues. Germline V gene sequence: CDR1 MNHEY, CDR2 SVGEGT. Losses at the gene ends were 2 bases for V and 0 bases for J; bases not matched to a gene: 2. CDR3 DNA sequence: TGTGCCAGCAGTTACCGGACTAGTAGCACAGATACGCAGTATTTT. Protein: CASSYRTSSTDTQYF.

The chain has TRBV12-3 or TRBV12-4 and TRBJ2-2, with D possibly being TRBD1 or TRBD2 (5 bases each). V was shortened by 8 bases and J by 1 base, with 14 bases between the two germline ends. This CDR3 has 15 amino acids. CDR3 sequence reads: CASAEGFGNTGELFF. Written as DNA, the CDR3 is TGTGCCAGCGCCGAGGGGTTCGGGAACACCGGGGAGCTGTTTTTT.

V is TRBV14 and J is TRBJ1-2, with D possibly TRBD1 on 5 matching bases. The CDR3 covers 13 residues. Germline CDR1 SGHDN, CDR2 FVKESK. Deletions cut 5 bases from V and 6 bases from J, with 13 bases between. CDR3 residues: CASSFVEGDGYTF. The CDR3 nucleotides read TGTGCCAGCAGCTTTGTGGAAGGGGATGGCTACACCTTC. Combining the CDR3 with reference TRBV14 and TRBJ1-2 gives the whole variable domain EAGVTQFPSHSVIEKGQTVTLRCDPISGHDNLYWYRRVMGKEIKFLLHFVKESKQDESGMPNNRFLAERTGGTYSTLKVQPAELEDSGVYFCASSFVEGDGYTFGSGTRLTVV.

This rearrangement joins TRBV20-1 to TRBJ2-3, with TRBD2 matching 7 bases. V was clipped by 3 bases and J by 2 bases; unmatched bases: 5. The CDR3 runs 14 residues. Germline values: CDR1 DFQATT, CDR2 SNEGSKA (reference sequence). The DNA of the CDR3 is TGCAGTGCTAGTCGGCGGGACTACACAGATACGCAGTATTTT. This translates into CSASRRDYTDTQYF.

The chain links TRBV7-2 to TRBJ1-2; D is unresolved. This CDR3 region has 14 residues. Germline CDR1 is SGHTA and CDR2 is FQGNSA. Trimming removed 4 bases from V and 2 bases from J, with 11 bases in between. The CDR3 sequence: CASSSATGNYGYTF. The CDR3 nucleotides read TGTGCCAGCAGCTCAGCGACTGGAAACTATGGCTACACCTTC.

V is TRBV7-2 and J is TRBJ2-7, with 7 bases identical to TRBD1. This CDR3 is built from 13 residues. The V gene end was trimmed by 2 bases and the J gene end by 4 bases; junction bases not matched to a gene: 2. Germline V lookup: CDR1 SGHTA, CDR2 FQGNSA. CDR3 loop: CASSLTRGYEQYF. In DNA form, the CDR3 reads TGTGCCAGCAGCTTAACCAGGGGGTACGAGCAGTACTTC. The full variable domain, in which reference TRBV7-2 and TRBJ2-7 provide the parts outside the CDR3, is GAGVSQSPSNKVTEKGKDVELRCDPISGHTALYWYRQSLGQGLEFLIYFQGNSAPDKSGLPSDRFSAERTGGSVSTLTIQRTQQEDSAVYLCASSLTRGYEQYFGPGTRLTVT.

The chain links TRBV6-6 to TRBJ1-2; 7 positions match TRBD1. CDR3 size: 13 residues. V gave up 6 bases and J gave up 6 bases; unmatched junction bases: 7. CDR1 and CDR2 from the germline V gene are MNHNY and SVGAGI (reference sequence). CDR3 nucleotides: TGTGCCAGCAGCCAGACAGGGAGAAATGGCTACACCTTC. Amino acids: CASSQTGRNGYTF.

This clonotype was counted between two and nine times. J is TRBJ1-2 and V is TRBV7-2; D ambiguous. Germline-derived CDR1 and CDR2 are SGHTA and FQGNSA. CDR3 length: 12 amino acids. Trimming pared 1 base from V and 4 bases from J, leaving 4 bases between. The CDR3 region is CASSLDTYGYTF. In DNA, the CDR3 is TGTGCCAGCAGCTTAGACACCTATGGCTACACCTTC.

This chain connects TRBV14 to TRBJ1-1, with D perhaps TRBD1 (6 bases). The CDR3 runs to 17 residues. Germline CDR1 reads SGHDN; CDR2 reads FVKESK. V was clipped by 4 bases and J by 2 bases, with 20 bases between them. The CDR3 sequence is CASSRALYRATNTEAFF. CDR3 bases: TGTGCCAGCAGCCGCGCCTTGTACAGGGCGACTAACACTGAAGCTTTCTTT.

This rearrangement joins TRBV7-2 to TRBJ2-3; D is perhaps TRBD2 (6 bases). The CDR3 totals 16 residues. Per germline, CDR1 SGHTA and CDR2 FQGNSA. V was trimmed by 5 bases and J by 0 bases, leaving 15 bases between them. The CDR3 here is CASSPLAGPSTDTQYF. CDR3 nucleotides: TGTGCCAGCAGCCCCCTGGCGGGGCCTAGCACAGATACGCAGTATTTT.